The 16 T cell receptor beta chains given below trace back to one sample, sequenced in a study of cytomegalovirus exposure and HLA in healthy donors. 13 Jbeta primers and 60 Vbeta primers were used for the PCR. The assay was immunoSEQ multiplex PCR, and TCRdb's table has in-frame clones only and misses some. The table has roughly 140,000 clones, roughly 80% seen once. Specimen: PBMCs. The origin of the receptors is a man aged 30 to 39 in good health and CMV-seropositive.

The chain combines TRBV6-5 with TRBJ2-7; possible D gene TRBD2, 5 bases. CDR1 is MNHEY and CDR2 is SVGAGI in the germline V gene. This CDR3 spans 14 amino acids. The V end lost 2 bases, the J end lost 3 bases, and 11 bases lay between the germline ends. The CDR3 sequence is CASSYGGSGYEQYF. The CDR3 region has the DNA TGTGCCAGCAGTTACGGTGGGAGTGGCTACGAGCAGTACTTC.

The chain combines TRBV4-1 with TRBJ2-5; a weak D match, TRBD2 (5 bases). The V gene lost 1 base and the J gene lost 0 bases, with 6 bases spanning the gap. The CDR3 has 14 amino acids. Germline lookup yields CDR1 MGHRA and CDR2 YSYEKL. The CDR3 reads CASSQGEYQETQYF. The CDR3 DNA reads as TGCGCCAGCAGCCAAGGGGAGTACCAAGAGACCCAGTACTTC.

V gene TRBV7-2 combines with J gene TRBJ1-4; 8 nucleotides match TRBD1. Germline V gene data show CDR1 as SGHTA and CDR2 as FQGNSA. This CDR3 contains 14 residues. Trimming at V came to 4 bases and at J to 6 bases, leaving 4 bases not matched to a gene. DNA of the CDR3: TGTGCCAGCAGCTCTTCAGGGGGCTATGAAAAACTGTTTTTT. Translating gives CASSSSGGYEKLFF.

This clone was seen just once. The chain carries TRBV4-1 and TRBJ1-2, with a weak D call TRBD1 (5 bases). This CDR3 is built from 15 residues. Germline assignment: CDR1 MGHRA and CDR2 YSYEKL. The V gene lost 0 bases and the J gene lost 2 bases, with 10 bases spanning the gap. The CDR3 sequence is CASSQDQRGNYGYTF. CDR3 bases: TGCGCCAGCAGCCAAGATCAAAGGGGAAACTATGGCTACACCTTC.

The chain carries TRBV2 and TRBJ2-5; 7 positions agree with TRBD2. There are 15 residues in the CDR3. J gave up 3 bases and V 5 bases, and 9 bases lay outside the gene matches. Per the germline V gene, CDR1 is SNHLY and CDR2 is FYNNEI. CDR3: CASSRTLAGEETQYF. The CDR3 coding sequence is TGTGCCAGCAGTAGGACCCTGGCGGGGGAAGAGACCCAGTACTTC.

The gene calls are TRBV27 and TRBJ1-1; D perhaps matches TRBD1 (6 bases). The germline V gene has CDR1 MNHEY and CDR2 SMNVEV (reference sequence). This CDR3 is 12 amino acids long. The V gene lost 6 bases and the J gene lost 11 bases, with 16 bases spanning the gap. CDR3 residues: CASSPRGSSAFF. The CDR3, as DNA: TGTGCCAGCAGCCCAAGGGGGAGTTCGGCTTTCTTT.

The chain recombines TRBV13 with TRBJ2-5; D is possibly TRBD1 (7 bases). Judging by the DNA end, TRBJ2-7 fits better; the J call may be wrong. CDR1 and CDR2 from the germline V gene are PRHDT and FYEKMQ (reference sequence). This CDR3 is 16 amino acids long. For the CDR3, the DNA is TGTGCCAGCAGCTTCCGTCTGACAGGGACTGTAAACGAGCAGTACTTC. Residues: CASSFRLTGTVNEQYF.

The gene calls are TRBV12-5 and TRBJ2-5, with a tentative D call TRBD2 (5 bases). The length of the CDR3 is 14 residues. Trimming took 2 bases from V and 0 from J, leaving 7 bases between them. Germline lookup yields CDR1 LGHNT and CDR2 FRNRAP. Here the CDR3 reads CASGLREYQETQYF. For the CDR3, the DNA is TGTGCTAGTGGTTTGAGGGAGTACCAAGAGACCCAGTACTTC.

The CDR3, as DNA: TGCGCCAGCAGCTTGTGGGGGTCGGGAGCGGGAGTGGGTAATGAGCAGTTCTTC. Its protein is CASSLWGSGAGVGNEQFF. This chain connects TRBV5-1 to TRBJ2-1, with 8 bases that match TRBD2. CDR3 length: 18 residues. CDR1 and CDR2 (germline): SGHRS, YFSETQ. Germline trimming cut 1 base from V and 7 bases from J; bases unmatched to any gene: 16.

This clone was picked up one time. In the same sample, other DNA sequences code for this CDR3. The V call is TRBV5-1, the J call TRBJ2-7; TRBD2 is a possible D gene (6 bases). The CDR3 length is 15 residues. Looked up from germline, CDR1 is SGHRS and CDR2 is YFSETQ. Trimming took 4 bases from V and 3 from J, leaving 17 bases between them. The CDR3 nucleotides read TGCGCCAGCAGCCCCCTGGGGACTTGGGACTACGAGCAGTACTTC. It translates to CASSPLGTWDYEQYF.

This clone has more than one count but fewer than ten. The chain combines TRBV4-1 with TRBJ2-1; 9 bases match TRBD1. After removal of 4 bases from V and 8 bases from J, the junction contained 9 bases not matched to a gene. This CDR3 contains 15 residues. Germline CDR1 MGHRA, CDR2 YSYEKL. CDR3 loop: CASSLGTGLTDEQFF. In nucleotides, the CDR3 is TGCGCCAGCAGCCTAGGGACAGGGTTGACGGATGAGCAGTTCTTC.

Worth noting for this clone: One junction end does not reproduce the germline sequence, and a read error may be involved. The chain recombines TRBV30 with TRBJ2-6; D possibly corresponds to TRBD1 (6 bases). Germline CDR1 GTSNPN, CDR2 SVGIG (reference sequence). This CDR3 has 14 amino acids. CDR3 in amino acids: CAWNRVFGANGLTF. The CDR3 DNA reads TGTGCCTGGAACAGGGTTTTTGGGGCCAACGGCCTGACTTTC.

The J gene is TRBJ1-4, the V gene TRBV27; tentative D call: TRBD1 (6 bases). V gave up 6 bases and J gave up 3 bases, with 17 bases separating them. The germline V gene has CDR1 MNHEY and CDR2 SMNVEV (reference sequence). The CDR3 length is 16 residues. The CDR3 here is CASRLGMGASNEKLFF. The CDR3, as DNA: TGTGCCAGCAGACTTGGTATGGGGGCTTCTAATGAAAAACTGTTTTTT.

CDR3 in amino acids: CASSVTSGGGSTDTQYF. The CDR3 coding sequence is TGTGCCAGCAGCGTAACTAGCGGGGGGGGTAGCACAGATACGCAGTATTTT. The chain has TRBV9 and TRBJ2-3; TRBD2 aligns across 13 bases. Germline assignment: CDR1 SGDLS and CDR2 YYNGEE. J gave up 0 bases and V 1 base, and 2 bases lay outside the gene matches. The CDR3 loop spans 17 amino acids.

This clone was observed a single time. This chain links TRBV7-9 with TRBJ1-4, with 10 bases aligning to TRBD1. J was trimmed by 6 bases and V by 5 bases; bases with no gene match: 3. Germline lookup yields CDR1 SEHNR and CDR2 FQNEAQ (reference sequence). This CDR3 region has 14 residues. The CDR3 DNA follows: TGTGCCAGCAGCGTTGGGACAGGGGATGAAAAACTGTTTTTT. Translated, it gives CASSVGTGDEKLFF.

This clone was counted a few times. The chain combines TRBV28 with TRBJ1-3; D is possibly TRBD1 (6 bases). Germline loops: CDR1 MDHEN, CDR2 SYDVKM. The CDR3 covers 12 residues. V lost 5 bases, J lost 8 bases, and 10 bases lay in between. CDR3 DNA: TGTGCCAGCAGTCCCCAGGGGTACACCATATATTTT. Translating it yields CASSPQGYTIYF. The whole variable domain, filled in from reference TRBV28 and TRBJ1-3, reads DVKVTQSSRYLVKRTGEKVFLECVQDMDHENMFWYRQDPGLGLRLIYFSYDVKMKEKGDIPEGYSVSREKKERFSLILESASTNQTSMYLCASSPQGYTIYFGEGSWLTVV.